A selection of T cell receptor beta chains follows, all from one sample in a study of OX40 agonist ivuxolimab in advanced cancers. The repertoire was sequenced with immunoSEQ multiplex PCR; TCRdb's copy has only in-frame clones and lacks some. The data show about 73,000 clones, approximately 91% seen once. The material was CD4+ or CD8+ T cells sorted from blood, obtained in a trial of the OX40 agonist ivuxolimab. The receptors were sampled from an adult with an advanced solid tumor such as melanoma, head and neck, liver or kidney cancer. Both conserved end residues are part of each CDR3. A D gene is named only where the DNA matches it firmly. Where a row states a size, it is once, few, many or the class of an expanded clone; other rows omit it.

TRBJ2-5	TRBV19	TRBD2	.	TGTGCCAGTAGGCCAGCGGGGCGCGGGGAGACCCAGTACTTC	CASRPAGRGETQYF
TRBJ2-5	TRBV9	TRBD2	.	TGTGCCAGCAGCGTAGGGGGGACTAGCGGATTGAGGTGGGAGACCCAGTACTTC	CASSVGGTSGLRWETQYF
TRBJ1-2	TRBV19	.	few	TGTGCCAGTAGGTTTGACGGGGTGACTTATGGCTACACCTTC	CASRFDGVTYGYTF
TRBJ1-1	TRBV28	.	once	TGTGCCAGCAGCCCTGGACTGCTGAACACTGAAGCTTTCTTT	CASSPGLLNTEAFF
TRBJ1-1	TRBV29-1	.	.	TGCAGCGTTGAAGATCTTAAAGGGGTTCATACTGAAGCTTTCTTT	CSVEDLKGVHTEAFF
TRBJ2-3	TRBV5-1	TRBD2	.	TGCGCCAGCAGGCTTACTAGCGGGAGTAACACAGATACGCAGTATTTT	CASRLTSGSNTDTQYF
TRBJ2-7	TRBV7-2	.	.	TGTGCCAGCAGCGAAGGTTCGTGGGAAGCCACTCGCCATTACGAGCAGTACTTC	CASSEGSWEATRHYEQYF
TRBJ2-7	TRBV5-1	.	.	TGCGCCAGCAGCTTGGAGCCGGGGGACATCTACGAGCAGTACTTC	CASSLEPGDIYEQYF
TRBJ2-7	TRBV6-5	TRBD1	.	TGTGCCAGCAGCCAGGGGGTCTCCTACGAGCAGTACTTC	CASSQGVSYEQYF
TRBJ2-7	TRBV5-6	.	.	TGTGCCAGCAGCAAAAACCGCGAGCAGTACTTC	CASSKNREQYF
TRBJ2-3	TRBV15	.	once	TGTGCCACCAGCAGAGATCTCTCAGGCAGAGATACGCAGTATTTT	CATSRDLSGRDTQYF
TRBJ2-1	TRBV27	TRBD1	.	TGTGCCAGCAGCCTGGACAGGGGGTACAATGAGCAGTTCTTC	CASSLDRGYNEQFF
TRBJ2-2	TRBV6-6	TRBD1	.	TGTGCCAGCAGTAAGGGACAGGGGTCGGCCGGGGAGCTGTTTTTT	CASSKGQGSAGELFF
TRBJ2-5	TRBV15	.	.	TGTGCCACCAGCAGAGATCTCCAAGAGACCCAGTACTTC	CATSRDLQETQYF
TRBJ2-2	TRBV28	.	.	TGTGCCAGCAGTTTGCAGGCTTCGCGCACCGGGGAGCTGTTTTTT	CASSLQASRTGELFF
TRBJ2-1	TRBV9	TRBD2	.	TGTGCCAGCAGCGTTCTAGCGGGAGCAAGTGAGCAGTTCTTC	CASSVLAGASEQFF
TRBJ2-7	TRBV6-1	TRBD1	few	TGTGCCAGCAGTGGCAGCTCAGGGGGCTGGTACGAGCAGTACTTC	CASSGSSGGWYEQYF
TRBJ1-5	TRBV27	.	.	TGTGCCAGCAGTTTATTGGGCAATCAGCCCCAGCATTTT	CASSLLGNQPQHF
TRBJ1-1	TRBV30	.	.	TGTGCCTGGGCAAAGAAGAGGGGAACTGAAGCTTTCTTT	CAWAKKRGTEAFF
TRBJ1-2	TRBV7-8	.	.	TGTGCCAGCAGCCATGAAAGGGGATCTCAGGGCTACACCTTC	CASSHERGSQGYTF
TRBJ2-1	TRBV2	.	.	TGTGCCAGCAGTGAAACAGACTTCTACAATGAGCAGTTCTTC	CASSETDFYNEQFF
TRBJ1-2	TRBV5-4	TRBD1	.	TGTGCCAGCAGCTTGGCAGGGGGTAGGTCTAACTATGGCTACACCTTC	CASSLAGGRSNYGYTF
TRBJ1-2	TRBV7-9	.	few	TGTGCCAGCAGCTCGGAGGCGTCCCCAAGGGGCTACACCTTC	CASSSEASPRGYTF
TRBJ1-1	TRBV28	TRBD1	.	TGTGCCAGCAACTCCTTCAGGGGGCTCGAAGCTTTCTTT	CASNSFRGLEAFF
TRBJ1-1	TRBV5-1	.	.	TGCGCCAGCAGCTTGGCCGAGGGGCGGTGGACTGAAGCTTTCTTT	CASSLAEGRWTEAFF
TRBJ1-2	TRBV6-5	.	once	TGTGCCAGCACCCGGAGAGGGGGATCCCTTGGCTACACCTTC	CASTRRGGSLGYTF
TRBJ1-2	TRBV2	.	.	TGTGCCAGCACCTTAGGGGGGGGCGACTATGGCTACACCTTC	CASTLGGGDYGYTF
TRBJ2-7	TRBV29-1	.	.	TGCAGCGTTGTTGGAGGGACTCGGGAGCAGTACTTC	CSVVGGTREQYF
TRBJ2-7	TRBV27	.	.	TGTGCCAGCAGTTCCCTGCTCCGAGGGCGAGAGTATGACGTGCAGTACTTC	CASSSLLRGREYDVQYF
TRBJ1-3	TRBV10-1	.	.	TGCGCCAGCAGTGTTGGGACAACGAAAGGAAACACCATATATTTT	CASSVGTTKGNTIYF
TRBJ2-2	TRBV19	.	.	TGTGCCAGTAGTATAGTTTCTACTGGATCCGGGGAGCTGTTTTTT	CASSIVSTGSGELFF
TRBJ2-5	TRBV5-6	.	.	TGTGCCAGCAGCATATTGCGGGGCGAGACCCAGTACTTC	CASSILRGETQYF
TRBJ1-5	TRBV18	.	once	TGTGCCAGCTCACTGGAGATCGGCAATCAGCCCCAGCATTTT	CASSLEIGNQPQHF
TRBJ2-5	TRBV5-1	.	.	TGCGCCAGCAGCTTAGGGCGGGGTCAAGAGACCCAGTACTTC	CASSLGRGQETQYF
TRBJ1-5	TRBV19	.	few	TGTGCCAGTAGTAAGCCGCTTAGCAATCAGCCCCAGCATTTT	CASSKPLSNQPQHF
TRBJ2-4	TRBV19	.	.	TGTGCCAGTAGTATCTCTGGGACCGCCCTTGCCAAAAACATTCAGTACTTC	CASSISGTALAKNIQYF
TRBJ1-4	TRBV27	.	.	TGTGCCAGCAGTTTGAAGGGGGCAACTAATGAAAAACTGTTTTTT	CASSLKGATNEKLFF
TRBJ2-6	TRBV7-6	TRBD2	few	TGTGCCAGCATGGAGGGGACTATTTCTGGGGCCAACGTCCTGACTTTC	CASMEGTISGANVLTF
TRBJ1-2	TRBV10-2	.	few	TGCGCCAGCAGTGATCACAGTTATGGCTACACCTTC	CASSDHSYGYTF
TRBJ1-2	TRBV18	TRBD1	.	TGTGCCAGCTCACCAACCGGACAGGGGGCAGAAAGTGGCTACACCTTC	CASSPTGQGAESGYTF
TRBJ2-7	TRBV28	TRBD1	.	TGTGCCAGCAGTCCTACCACCGGGACAGGCATCTACGAGCAGTACTTC	CASSPTTGTGIYEQYF
TRBJ1-1	TRBV6-6	TRBD1	once	TGTGCCAGCAGGAGGGGACAGGATCGAACTGAAGCTTTCTTT	CASRRGQDRTEAFF
TRBJ2-3	TRBV14	TRBD2	.	TGTGCCAGCAGCCAAGTTTTACTAGCGGAGCAGTATTTT	CASSQVLLAEQYF
TRBJ2-1	TRBV10-3	TRBD2	.	TGTGCCATCAGTGAGTTGGGGGGCGGGAGGGCCACTAATGAGCAGTTCTTC	CAISELGGGRATNEQFF
TRBJ1-1	TRBV9	.	.	TGTGCCAGCAGCTCCCGAAATAGTGCTGAAGCTTTCTTT	CASSSRNSAEAFF
TRBJ1-1	TRBV2	.	.	TGTGCCAGCAGTGGGGCAGGGAACACTGAAGCTTTCTTT	CASSGAGNTEAFF